The rows below give T cell receptor beta chains drawn from one sample of a study of control samples from healthy donors and cancer patients. Assay used: immunoSEQ multiplex PCR; TCRdb lists only in-frame clones, some missing. The repertoire consists of just over 150,000 clones, with 85% to 95% occurring once and the leading ten covering around 8%. Material for sequencing was blood. These receptors were taken from a woman between 35 and 50 years old in good health. Each CDR3 is given with its conserved first and last residue. The D gene is left open where the match is weak. Not all rows give a size; the values are once, few, many and, for expanded clones, a class.

D	size	V	J	DNA	CDR3
NA	NA	TRBV7-9	TRBJ2-2	TGTGCCAGCAGCTCGGGCCCCGGGAAGCCCGGGGAGCTGTTTTTT	CASSSGPGKPGELFF
NA	once	TRBV11-2	TRBJ1-4	TGTGCCAGCAGGCCCCTGGGAGCTGAAAAACTGTTTTTT	CASRPLGAEKLFF
NA	NA	TRBV30	TRBJ1-3	TGTGCCTGGCCCGGAAACACCATATATTTT	CAWPGNTIYF
TRBD1	NA	TRBV19	TRBJ1-4	TGTGCCAGGCTCGGACAGGGGGGTGAAAAACTGTTTTTT	CARLGQGGEKLFF
NA	NA	TRBV11-1	TRBJ2-5	TGTGCCAGCAGCCTGTCCGCAAGGGAAGAGACCCAGTACTTC	CASSLSAREETQYF
NA	NA	TRBV6-2/TRBV6-3	TRBJ1-1	TGTGCCAGCAGTTTGGGACAGAACACTGAAGCTTTCTTT	CASSLGQNTEAFF
TRBD1	NA	TRBV5-1	TRBJ1-2	TGCGCCAGCCGACCAGGGGGTGCGGACTATGGCTACACCTTC	CASRPGGADYGYTF
TRBD1	NA	TRBV7-2	TRBJ1-5	TGTGCCAGCAGCTTTGGACAGGGGGCCATTCAGCCCCAGCATTTT	CASSFGQGAIQPQHF
TRBD1	few	TRBV2	TRBJ1-5	TGTGCCAGCAGCCAGGGGGCGTTACACCAACAGCCCCAGCATTTT	CASSQGALHQQPQHF
NA	NA	TRBV7-2	TRBJ1-1	TGTGCCAGCAGCTTAGTTGGAGGCAACACTGAAGCTTTCTTT	CASSLVGGNTEAFF
TRBD1	NA	TRBV11-2	TRBJ1-2	TGTGCCAGCAGCTTACGGGACAGGGGCAGCTATGGCTACACCTTC	CASSLRDRGSYGYTF
TRBD1	NA	TRBV5-1	TRBJ1-2	TGCGCCAGCAGCCTAACCGGGACAGGGGACTATGGCTACACCTTC	CASSLTGTGDYGYTF
NA	NA	TRBV19	TRBJ1-1	TGTGCCAGTAGAACGGGGAACCGTGAAGCTTTCTTT	CASRTGNREAFF
NA	NA	TRBV5-1	TRBJ2-2	TGCGCCAGCAGCTTTGGGGGAGGCTTTGACACCGGGGAGCTGTTTTTT	CASSFGGGFDTGELFF
NA	NA	TRBV3-1/TRBV3-2	TRBJ1-2	TGTGCCAGCAGCCAAGTTGGTGGGGAGGGGTCCTATGGCTACACCTTC	CASSQVGGEGSYGYTF
NA	NA	TRBV19	TRBJ1-5	TGTGCCAGTAGTGTCGGGGAAGGAGGCAATCAGCCCCAGCATTTT	CASSVGEGGNQPQHF
NA	NA	TRBV7-2	TRBJ1-2	TGTGCCAGCAGCTCCCAACAGGTCCGCTACACCTTC	CASSSQQVRYTF
NA	NA	TRBV25-1	TRBJ1-3	TGTGCCAGCAGTCCCGGAAACACCATATATTTT	CASSPGNTIYF
TRBD2	NA	TRBV7-3	TRBJ2-1	TGTGCCAGCAGCATCACCGGGACTAGCGGCAACAATGAGCAGTTCTTC	CASSITGTSGNNEQFF
NA	NA	TRBV4-1	TRBJ2-5	TGCGCCAGCAGCCAAGTCGGCAGACCAGAGACCCAGTACTTC	CASSQVGRPETQYF
NA	NA	TRBV7-8	TRBJ1-2	TGTGCCAGCAGCTTAGCCCGGGGGTCCGATGGCTACACCTTC	CASSLARGSDGYTF
TRBD1	NA	TRBV4-2	TRBJ1-5	TGTGCCAGCAGCCAAGTACAGGGGGCGCAGCCCCAGCATTTT	CASSQVQGAQPQHF
NA	medium-sized	TRBV27	TRBJ2-5	TGTGCCAGCAGTGGGGATCAGCCGGGGGAGACCCAGTACTTC	CASSGDQPGETQYF
NA	NA	TRBV6-2/TRBV6-3	TRBJ1-2	TGTGCCAGCAGCCCTTTTAACTATGGCTACACCTTC	CASSPFNYGYTF
NA	NA	TRBV15	TRBJ1-5	TGTGCCACCAGCAGAGATATGGGTCAGAGAAGCCAGCCCCAGCATTTT	CATSRDMGQRSQPQHF
TRBD1	NA	TRBV7-9	TRBJ1-4	TGTGCCAGCAGCTTAGCGGGACAGGGTGGCGAAAAACTGTTTTTT	CASSLAGQGGEKLFF
NA	once	TRBV4-3	TRBJ1-6	TGCGCCAGCAGCCAAGATCCGGGGGTGGATTCACCCCTCCACTTT	CASSQDPGVDSPLHF
NA	NA	TRBV7-3	TRBJ2-1	TGTGCCAGCAGCTACGGACGCACGAGCTCCTACAATGAGCAGTTCTTC	CASSYGRTSSYNEQFF
NA	NA	TRBV11-2	TRBJ1-4	TGTGCCAGCAGCCAGACAGCAACTAATGAAAAACTGTTTTTT	CASSQTATNEKLFF